This T cell receptor (beta chain) was recovered during a study of T cell responses to AZD1222 COVID-19 vaccine. Study observations and caveats: Dominant CD4 TCR responses targeted spike regions 160-218 and 743-854. Baseline seropositivity occurred in only a handful of AZD1222 recipients.

With regard to this clone: Its specificity is not known.

The repertoire was sequenced with immunoSEQ multiplex PCR; TCRdb's copy has only in-frame clones and lacks some. The sample gives roughly 13,000 clones, about four fifths of which show up once; approximately 40% is in the top ten. The CDR3 is 15 amino acids. Germline-derived CDR1 and CDR2 are MGHRA and YSYEKL. V lost 0 bases and J lost 3; bases outside the gene matches: 2. The chain employs TRBV4-1 and TRBJ2-1, with 7 bases matching TRBD2. The sequenced sample was peripheral blood, obtained 28 days after the second AZD1222 dose. The TCR originated in an adult who received the AZD1222 COVID-19 vaccine. The CDR3: CASSQEGTIYNEQFF. For the CDR3, the DNA is TGCGCCAGCAGCCAAGAAGGGACTATCTACAATGAGCAGTTCTTC.